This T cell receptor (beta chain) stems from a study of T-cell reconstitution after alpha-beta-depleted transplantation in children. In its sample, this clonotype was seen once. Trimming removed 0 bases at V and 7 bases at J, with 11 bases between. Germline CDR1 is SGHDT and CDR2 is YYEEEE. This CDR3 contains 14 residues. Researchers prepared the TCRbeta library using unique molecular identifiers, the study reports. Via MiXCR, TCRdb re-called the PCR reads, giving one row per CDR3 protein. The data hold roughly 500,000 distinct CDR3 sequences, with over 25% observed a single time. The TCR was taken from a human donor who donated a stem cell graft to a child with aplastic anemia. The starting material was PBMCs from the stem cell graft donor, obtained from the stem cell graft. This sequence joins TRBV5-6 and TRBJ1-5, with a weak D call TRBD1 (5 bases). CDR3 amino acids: CASSLGQFIQPQHF. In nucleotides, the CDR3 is TGTGCCAGCAGCTTGGGACAGTTCATACAGCCCCAGCATTTT.